The rows below give T cell receptor beta chains drawn from one sample of a study of T cells in Graves' hyperthyroidism and ophthalmopathy. TCRdb recomputed calls from the multiplex PCR reads with MiXCR, one row per CDR3 protein. Of about 400,000 distinct CDR3 sequences listed, around 16% are singletons. The sequenced material came from blood. These receptors were collected from a woman under 30 with Graves' hyperthyroidism. Both conserved end residues are part of each CDR3. The D gene is left open where the match is weak. Clone size appears in some rows only: once, few, many, or a class for an expanded clone.

NA | TRBJ1-2 | TRBV13 | many | CASSSNRVYTAYGYTF | TGTGCCAGCAGCTCGAACAGGGTATATACTGCTTATGGCTACACCTTC
NA | TRBJ1-6 | TRBV30 | many | CAWTGVKLYNSPLHF | TGTGCCTGGACGGGAGTCAAGCTCTATAATTCACCCCTCCACTTT
TRBD1 | TRBJ2-7 | TRBV9 | many | CASSVGGTGAYEQYF | TGTGCCAGCAGCGTAGGGGGGACAGGGGCCTACGAGCAGTACTTC
NA | TRBJ1-5 | TRBV7-3 | NA | CASSGRAAKGFMGNQPQHF | TGTGCCAGCAGCGGCCGGGCCGCCAAAGGGTTTATGGGCAATCAGCCCCAGCATTTT
NA | TRBJ2-5 | TRBV20-1 | many | CSATGGQETQYF | TGCAGTGCTACTGGGGGGCAAGAGACCCAGTACTTC
NA | TRBJ2-3 | TRBV7-2 | few | CTGSLGSQDTQYF | TGTACCGGCAGCTTAGGGTCCCAAGATACGCAGTATTTT
NA | TRBJ2-5 | TRBV27 | many | CASSSLPPETQYF | TGTGCCAGCAGTTCCCTCCCCCCAGAGACCCAGTACTTC
NA | TRBJ2-2 | TRBV9 | NA | CASSSPIAVGNTGELFF | TGTGCCAGCAGCTCCCCGATAGCGGTCGGGAACACCGGGGAGCTGTTTTTT
NA | TRBJ2-5 | TRBV10-3 | many | CAIKPGPQETQYF | TGTGCCATCAAGCCGGGACCGCAAGAGACCCAGTACTTC
NA | TRBJ2-3 | TRBV10-3 | few | CAIRGLATQYF | TGTGCCATCCGCGGCTTAGCTACGCAGTATTTT
TRBD1 | TRBJ2-7 | TRBV3-1 | many | CASSDGQVIYEQYF | TGTGCCAGCAGCGACGGACAGGTTATTTACGAGCAGTACTTC
TRBD2 | TRBJ2-1 | TRBV6-7 | NA | CASRDTGGLNEQFF | TGTGCCAGCAGAGACACGGGAGGTTTGAATGAGCAGTTCTTC
TRBD2 | TRBJ2-7 | TRBV6-5 | many | CASSYSTGIGTSGSYYEQYF | TGTGCCAGCAGTTATAGTACCGGGATCGGGACTAGCGGGTCTTACTACGAGCAGTACTTC
NA | TRBJ2-1 | TRBV20-1 | NA | CSADDTLGSNEQFF | TGCAGTGCCGACGATACCCTAGGGAGTAATGAGCAGTTCTTC
NA | TRBJ2-3 | TRBV5-1 | NA | CASRPRERLGDTQYF | TGCGCCAGCAGGCCCCGTGAAAGGCTGGGGGATACGCAGTATTTT
NA | TRBJ2-2 | TRBV29-1 | many | CSVGGFPNTGELFF | TGCAGCGTTGGAGGTTTCCCGAACACCGGGGAGCTGTTTTTT
NA | TRBJ1-1 | TRBV29-1 | many | CSVEPDRLDTEAFF | TGCAGCGTGGAACCCGACAGGTTGGACACTGAAGCTTTCTTT
TRBD2 | TRBJ2-3 | TRBV24-1 | many | CATSIGGASGDTQYF | TGTGCCACCAGTATCGGGGGGGCGTCAGGAGATACGCAGTATTTT
NA | TRBJ1-2 | TRBV29-1 | many | CSVPTLSRSSRGYTF | TGCAGCGTCCCAACCCTAAGCCGGTCTTCTCGGGGCTACACCTTC
TRBD2 | TRBJ2-4 | TRBV6-5 | NA | CASSYGLAELAKNIQYF | TGTGCCAGCAGTTACGGCCTAGCGGAGCTAGCCAAAAACATTCAGTACTTC
NA | TRBJ1-5 | TRBV19 | many | CASSMPGDYSNQPQHF | TGTGCCAGTAGTATGCCGGGTGATTATAGCAATCAGCCCCAGCATTTT
NA | TRBJ2-1 | TRBV7-9 | many | CASSLDGGSYNEQFF | TGTGCCAGCAGCTTAGATGGCGGCTCCTACAATGAGCAGTTCTTC
NA | TRBJ1-2 | TRBV2 | many | CASRQGGSSNYGYTF | TGTGCCAGCAGACAGGGCGGGTCGTCTAACTATGGCTACACCTTC
NA | TRBJ2-2 | TRBV25-1 | few | CASSVLTGRTTGELFF | TGTGCCAGCAGTGTACTCACGGGGCGCACCACCGGGGAGCTGTTTTTT
TRBD1 | TRBJ1-2 | TRBV20-1 | many | CSARTYTGTGGGTGYGYTF | TGCAGTGCTCGGACCTATACCGGGACAGGCGGCGGGACTGGCTATGGCTACACCTTC
NA | TRBJ1-5 | TRBV3-1 | NA | CASSQAGDQPQHF | TGTGCCAGCAGCCAAGCCGGGGATCAGCCCCAGCATTTT
TRBD2 | TRBJ2-7 | TRBV10-3 | few | CATGTSGTYEQYF | TGTGCCACCGGGACTAGCGGAACCTACGAGCAGTACTTC
NA | TRBJ2-2 | TRBV7-6 | NA | CASSLGTYTGELFF | TGTGCCAGCAGCTTGGGAACCTACACCGGGGAGCTGTTTTTT
TRBD1 | TRBJ1-2 | TRBV9 | few | CASSVGDRVGYGYTF | TGTGCCAGCAGCGTAGGGGACAGGGTGGGCTATGGCTACACCTTC
TRBD1 | TRBJ1-2 | TRBV29-1 | few | CSVTGGLRFYGYTF | TGCAGCGTTACAGGGGGCCTGAGGTTCTATGGCTACACCTTC
TRBD1 | TRBJ2-1 | TRBV2 | many | CASSRDRGRNEQFF | TGTGCCAGCAGCCGCGACAGGGGGCGGAATGAGCAGTTCTTC
NA | TRBJ1-4 | TRBV18 | few | CASSDIPEKLFF | TGTGCCAGCTCAGACATCCCTGAAAAACTGTTTTTT